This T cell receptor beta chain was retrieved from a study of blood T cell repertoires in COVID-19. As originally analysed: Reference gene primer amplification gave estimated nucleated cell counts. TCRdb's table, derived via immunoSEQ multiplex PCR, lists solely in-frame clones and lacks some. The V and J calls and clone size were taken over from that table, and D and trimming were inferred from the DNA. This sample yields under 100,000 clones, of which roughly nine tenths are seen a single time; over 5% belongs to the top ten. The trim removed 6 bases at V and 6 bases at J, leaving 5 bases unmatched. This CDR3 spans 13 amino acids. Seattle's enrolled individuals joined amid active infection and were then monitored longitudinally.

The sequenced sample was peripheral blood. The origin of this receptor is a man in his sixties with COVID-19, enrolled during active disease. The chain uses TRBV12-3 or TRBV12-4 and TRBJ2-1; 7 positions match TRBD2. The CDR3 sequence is CASSPGGGNEQFF. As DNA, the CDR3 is TGTGCCAGCAGCCCTGGGGGGGGCAATGAGCAGTTCTTC.